This T cell receptor (beta chain) was recorded in a study of T-cell reconstitution after alpha-beta-depleted transplantation in children. Unique molecular identifiers were used in preparing the TCRbeta library. TCRdb reanalysed the PCR reads using MiXCR and keeps one entry per CDR3 protein. The table has 190,000 or so distinct CDR3 sequences, 5.5% to 7% seen once. CDR3 length: 14 residues. Germline CDR1 is MDHEN and CDR2 is SYDVKM. V was trimmed by 3 bases and J by 1 base, leaving 7 bases between them. This clonotype has a count of ten or more. Sequenced here: PBMCs, sampled before TCRalphabeta/CD19-depleted stem cell transplant. This receptor was obtained from a girl younger than two with combined immunodeficiency, due to receive a stem cell transplant. This chain uses TRBV28 with TRBJ1-5; D unclear. The CDR3 DNA reads as TGTGCCAGCAGTTTCGAACGAAGCAATCAGCCCCAGCATTTT. This encodes CASSFERSNQPQHF.